The 10 T cell receptor beta chains below come from one sample, sequenced in a study of CD4 T cells in relation to SARS-CoV-2 and coronaviruses. The repertoire was sequenced with immunoSEQ multiplex PCR; TCRdb's copy has only in-frame clones and lacks some. Of about 23,000 clones listed, more than 65% are singletons. No antigen has been assigned to these receptors. CD4+ T cells from unexposed donors were obtained before the COVID-19 pandemic (2011-2018). CD4+ T cells were isolated from the cells after about nine days of culture. The specimen sequenced was CD4+ T cells from PBMCs, cultured in vitro. These receptors were collected from a human donor in good health.

The chain combines TRBV28 with TRBJ1-5, with TRBD1 matching 7 bases. Per the germline V gene, CDR1 is MDHEN and CDR2 is SYDVKM. The CDR3 length is 14 residues. V dropped 5 bases and J dropped 6; count of bases not matched to a gene: 7. CDR3 protein: CASSGGQSRQPQHF. In nucleotides, the CDR3 is TGTGCCAGCAGTGGGGGACAGTCGCGTCAGCCCCAGCATTTT.

The rearrangement links TRBV7-9 to TRBJ2-1; TRBD2 might be the D (6 bases). Germline V gene lookup returns CDR1 SEHNR and CDR2 FQNEAQ (reference sequence). The CDR3 length is 17 residues. Trimming took off 5 bases at V and 6 bases at J, with 23 bases between the two ends. The CDR3 DNA sequence: TGTGCCAGCAGCGGTCCTCTAAAAGGGCGGGATCCCAATGAGCAGTTCTTC. Its protein is CASSGPLKGRDPNEQFF.

The chain uses TRBV5-1 and TRBJ2-1; TRBD2 matches 9 bases. Germline V CDR1 and CDR2: SGHRS, YFSETQ. The CDR3 runs 13 residues. V shed 0 bases and J 10 bases; nucleotides not matched to a gene: 2. CDR3 nucleotide sequence: TGCGCCAGCAGCTTGGGGACTAGCGACGAGCAGTTCTTC. It is translated as CASSLGTSDEQFF.

This chain links TRBV12-5 with TRBJ2-5, with unresolved D. Looked up from germline, CDR1 is LGHNT and CDR2 is FRNRAP. V was pared by 1 base and J by 5 bases, with 8 bases between. CDR3 length equals 13 residues. CDR3 loop: CASGLGSGETQYF. CDR3 DNA: TGTGCTAGTGGTTTGGGGAGTGGCGAGACCCAGTACTTC.

This clone has a handful of counts. The chain combines TRBV6-5 with TRBJ1-4, with no clear D. CDR3 length equals 14 residues. CDR1 is MNHEY and CDR2 is SVGAGI in the germline V gene. V was shortened by 6 bases and J by 8 bases, with 16 bases between the two germline ends. CDR3 coding DNA: TGTGCCAGCAGGCCCCCGGGGTCATGGGAAAAACTGTTTTTT. This translates into CASRPPGSWEKLFF.

The V and J genes are TRBV11-2 and TRBJ2-7, with unresolved D. Germline V gene sequence: CDR1 SGHAT, CDR2 FQNNGV. V gave up 2 bases and J gave up 2 bases, with 10 bases separating them. The CDR3 totals 14 residues. The CDR3, as DNA: TGTGCCAGCAGCTTAACGCTAGAAACCTACGAGCAGTACTTC. Translation gives CASSLTLETYEQYF.

The chain recombines TRBV5-1 with TRBJ2-5, with 11 bases fitting TRBD2. Germline V gene sequence: CDR1 SGHRS, CDR2 YFSETQ. The CDR3 is made up of 18 amino acids. After removal of 1 base from V and 2 bases from J, the junction contained 10 bases not matched to a gene. The CDR3, as DNA: TGCGCCAGCAGCTTGTTCGAGGGACTAGCGGAGGTACAAGAGACCCAGTACTTC. It encodes CASSLFEGLAEVQETQYF. The full variable domain, its missing parts supplied by reference TRBV5-1 and TRBJ2-5, is KAGVTQTPRYLIKTRGQQVTLSCSPISGHRSVSWYQQTPGQGLQFLFEYFSETQRNKGNFPGRFSGRQFSNSRSEMNVSTLELGDSALYLCASSLFEGLAEVQETQYFGPGTRLLVL.

The chain couples TRBV5-8 to TRBJ1-2, with D possibly TRBD1 on 6 matching bases. Trimming took off 5 bases at V and 8 bases at J, with 13 bases between the two ends. In germline, CDR1 is SGHTS, CDR2 YDEGEE. The CDR3 has 12 amino acids. DNA of the CDR3: TGTGCCAGCAGTTCAGGGGTAGACGGCTACACCTTC. Translation: CASSSGVDGYTF.

The CDR3 DNA reads as TGTGCCAGTAGTATAGTCGAGGGTAGGACCTACGAGCAGTACTTC. Translated: CASSIVEGRTYEQYF. The rearrangement joins TRBV19 to TRBJ2-7, with D possibly TRBD2 on 5 matching bases. The CDR3 contains 15 residues. The V end lost 1 base, the J end lost 2 bases, and 12 bases lay between the germline ends. Germline-derived CDR1 and CDR2 are LNHDA and SQIVND (reference sequence).

This rearrangement joins TRBV6-5 to TRBJ1-2, with D possibly being TRBD1 (6 bases). The CDR3 has 13 residues. CDR1 is MNHEY, CDR2 SVGAGI, per germline. V was trimmed by 4 bases and J by 1 base, leaving 7 bases between them. The CDR3 region is CASSLQGNYGYTF. The CDR3 DNA reads TGTGCCAGCAGTTTACAGGGTAACTATGGCTACACCTTC.